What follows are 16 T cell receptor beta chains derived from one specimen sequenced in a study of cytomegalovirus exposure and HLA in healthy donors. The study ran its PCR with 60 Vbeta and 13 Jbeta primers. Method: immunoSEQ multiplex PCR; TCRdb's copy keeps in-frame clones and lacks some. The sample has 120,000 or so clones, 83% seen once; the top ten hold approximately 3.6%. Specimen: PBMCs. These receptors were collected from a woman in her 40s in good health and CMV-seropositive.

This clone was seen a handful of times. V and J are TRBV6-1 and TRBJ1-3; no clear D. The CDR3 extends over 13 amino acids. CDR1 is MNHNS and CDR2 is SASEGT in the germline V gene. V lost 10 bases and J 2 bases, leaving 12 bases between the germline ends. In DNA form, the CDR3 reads TGTGCCACCCGTGGGCCTCCTGGAAACACCATATATTTT. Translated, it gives CATRGPPGNTIYF.

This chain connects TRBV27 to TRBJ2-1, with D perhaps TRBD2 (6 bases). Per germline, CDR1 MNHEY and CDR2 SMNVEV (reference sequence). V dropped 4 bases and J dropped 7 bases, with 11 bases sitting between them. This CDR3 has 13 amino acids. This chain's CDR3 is CASSSGRSNEQFF. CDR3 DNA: TGTGCCAGCAGTTCGGGGAGGTCGAATGAGCAGTTCTTC.

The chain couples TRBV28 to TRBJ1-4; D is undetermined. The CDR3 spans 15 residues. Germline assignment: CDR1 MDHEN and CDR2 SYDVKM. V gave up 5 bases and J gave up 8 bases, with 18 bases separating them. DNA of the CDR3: TGTGCCAGCAGTGCCGACCCACCCTGGGAGGAAAAACTGTTTTTT. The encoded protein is CASSADPPWEEKLFF.

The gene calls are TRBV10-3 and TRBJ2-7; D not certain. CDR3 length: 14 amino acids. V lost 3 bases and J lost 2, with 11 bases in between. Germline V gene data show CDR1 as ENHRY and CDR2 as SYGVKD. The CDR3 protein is CAISESAGTYEQYF. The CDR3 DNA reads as TGTGCCATCAGTGAATCGGCAGGAACCTACGAGCAGTACTTC.

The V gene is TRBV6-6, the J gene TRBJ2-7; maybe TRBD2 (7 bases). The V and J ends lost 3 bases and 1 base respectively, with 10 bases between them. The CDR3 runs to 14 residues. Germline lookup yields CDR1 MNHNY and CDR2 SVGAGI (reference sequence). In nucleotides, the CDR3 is TGTGCCAGCAGTTATGGGGGGGCTTCCTACGAGCAGTACTTC. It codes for CASSYGGASYEQYF.

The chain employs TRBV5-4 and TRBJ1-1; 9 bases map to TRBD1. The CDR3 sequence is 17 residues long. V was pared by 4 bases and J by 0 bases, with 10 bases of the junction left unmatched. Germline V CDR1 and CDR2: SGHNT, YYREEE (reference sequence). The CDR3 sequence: CASSTLVGQGLNTEAFF. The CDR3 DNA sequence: TGTGCCAGCAGCACCCTGGTTGGACAGGGGTTGAACACTGAAGCTTTCTTT.

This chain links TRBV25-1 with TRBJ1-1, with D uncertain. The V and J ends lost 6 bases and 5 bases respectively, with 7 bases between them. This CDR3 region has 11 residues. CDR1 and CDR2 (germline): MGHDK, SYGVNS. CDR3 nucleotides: TGTGCCAGCAGAGAGGGAACTGAAGCTTTCTTT. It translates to CASREGTEAFF.

The CDR3 nucleotides read TGTGCCTGGAGGGTGGTTGGGCACACTGAAGCTTTCTTT. It yields the protein CAWRVVGHTEAFF. The chain has TRBV30 and TRBJ1-1; D gene uncertain. The CDR3 extends over 13 amino acids. Germline CDR1 reads GTSNPN; CDR2 reads SVGIG (reference sequence). Between the trimmed V and J ends, which lost 3 bases and 3 bases, there was a span of 11 bases.

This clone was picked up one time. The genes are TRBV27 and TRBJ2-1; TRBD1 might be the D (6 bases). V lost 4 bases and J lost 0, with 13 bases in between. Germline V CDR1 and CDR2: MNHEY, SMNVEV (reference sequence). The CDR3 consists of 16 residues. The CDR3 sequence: CASSSDSSSSYNEQFF. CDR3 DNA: TGTGCCAGCAGTTCGGACAGCTCTAGCTCCTACAATGAGCAGTTCTTC.

The CDR3 spells CASSYMITGEQYF. CDR3 bases: TGTGCCAGCAGTTACATGATTACGGGGGAGCAGTACTTC. The chain couples TRBV6-6 to TRBJ2-5; D perhaps matches TRBD2 (6 bases). This CDR3 comprises 13 residues. Trimming pared 2 bases from V and 11 bases from J, leaving 15 bases between. Germline V CDR1 and CDR2: MNHNY, SVGAGI (reference sequence).

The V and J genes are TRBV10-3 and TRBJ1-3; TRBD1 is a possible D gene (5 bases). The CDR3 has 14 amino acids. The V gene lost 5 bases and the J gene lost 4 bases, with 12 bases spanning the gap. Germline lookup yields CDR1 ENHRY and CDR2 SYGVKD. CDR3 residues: CAISNRPWGNTIYF. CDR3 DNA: TGTGCCATCAGTAACAGGCCGTGGGGAAACACCATATATTTT.

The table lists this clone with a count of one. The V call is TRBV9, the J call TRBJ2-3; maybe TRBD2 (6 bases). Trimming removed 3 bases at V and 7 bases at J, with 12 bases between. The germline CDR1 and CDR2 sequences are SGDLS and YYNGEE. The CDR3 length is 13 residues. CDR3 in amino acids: CASSGRLGHTQYF. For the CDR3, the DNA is TGTGCCAGCAGCGGAAGACTAGGTCATACGCAGTATTTT.

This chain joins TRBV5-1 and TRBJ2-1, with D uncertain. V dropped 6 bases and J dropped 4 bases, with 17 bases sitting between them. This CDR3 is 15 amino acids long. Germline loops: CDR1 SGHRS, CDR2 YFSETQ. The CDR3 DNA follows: TGCGCCAGCAACTCGACACCCAACCAATACAATGAGCAGTTCTTC. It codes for CASNSTPNQYNEQFF.

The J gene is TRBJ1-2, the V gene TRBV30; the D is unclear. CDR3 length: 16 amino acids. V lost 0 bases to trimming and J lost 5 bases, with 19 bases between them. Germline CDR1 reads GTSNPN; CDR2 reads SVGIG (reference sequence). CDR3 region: CAWSVAPFGRLYGYTF. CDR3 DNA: TGTGCCTGGAGTGTAGCCCCCTTTGGGAGATTATATGGCTACACCTTC. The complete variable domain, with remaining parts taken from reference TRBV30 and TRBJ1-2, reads SQTIHQWPATLVQPVGSPLSLECTVEGTSNPNLYWYRQAAGRGLQLLFYSVGIGQISSEVPQNLSASRPQDRQFILSSKKLLLSDSGFYLCAWSVAPFGRLYGYTFGSGTRLTVV.

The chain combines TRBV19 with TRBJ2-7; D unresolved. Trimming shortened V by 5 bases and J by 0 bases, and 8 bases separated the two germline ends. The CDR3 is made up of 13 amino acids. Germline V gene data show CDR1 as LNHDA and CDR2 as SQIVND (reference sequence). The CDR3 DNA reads TGTGCCAGTAGTGTCACACCCTCCTACGAGCAGTACTTC. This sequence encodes CASSVTPSYEQYF.

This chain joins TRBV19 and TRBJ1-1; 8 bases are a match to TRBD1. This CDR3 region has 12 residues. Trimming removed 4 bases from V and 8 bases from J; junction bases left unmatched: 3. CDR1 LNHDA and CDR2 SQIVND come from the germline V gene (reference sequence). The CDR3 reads CASSTRDREAFF. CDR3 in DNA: TGTGCCAGTAGTACCCGGGACAGGGAAGCTTTCTTT.